The following is a T cell receptor (beta chain) sequence with its context. Its target is not known. These data originate in a study of shared clonotypes between healthy human individuals. Using immunoSEQ multiplex PCR, the repertoire was profiled, and TCRdb retains in-frame clones only, with some absent. The sample consists of approximately 980,000 clones, 76% of them appearing once. Overall study results and limits: Sampling covered nothing but blood. Tissue TCR repertoires likely differ from those found in blood. Clonotype sharing among the donors was expected to vary with sequencing depth. Non-shared clonotypes had lower generation probabilities than clonotypes shared by all four sorted-subset donors. Only a few donors were included, so the genetic and exposure-history diversity represented was limited.

Sequencing was done on a sample of memory CD4+ T cells sorted from blood. Subset defined: CD45RA-negative fraction. The receptor's source is a man aged 18 to 35 in good health.

The CDR3 bases are TGTGCCAGCAGCCCGAGACAGGGACCCAATCAGCCCCAGCATTTT. It specifies CASSPRQGPNQPQHF. The chain links TRBV7-2 to TRBJ1-5; the match to TRBD1 covers 7 bases. From germline, CDR1 is SGHTA and CDR2 FQGNSA. Trimming removed 5 bases from V and 3 bases from J; junction bases left unmatched: 7. This CDR3 comprises 15 residues.